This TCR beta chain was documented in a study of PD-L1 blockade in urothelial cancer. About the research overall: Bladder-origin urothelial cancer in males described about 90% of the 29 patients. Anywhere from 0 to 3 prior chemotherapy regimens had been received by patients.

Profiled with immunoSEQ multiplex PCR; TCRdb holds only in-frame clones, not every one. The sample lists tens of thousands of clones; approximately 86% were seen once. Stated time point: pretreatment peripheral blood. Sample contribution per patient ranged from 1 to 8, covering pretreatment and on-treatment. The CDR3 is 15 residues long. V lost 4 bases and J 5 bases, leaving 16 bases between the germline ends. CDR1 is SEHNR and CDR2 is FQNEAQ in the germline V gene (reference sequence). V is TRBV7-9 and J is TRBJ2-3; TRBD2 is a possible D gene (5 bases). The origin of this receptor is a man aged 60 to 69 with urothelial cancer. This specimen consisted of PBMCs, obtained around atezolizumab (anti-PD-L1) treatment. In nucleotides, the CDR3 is TGTGCCAGCAGCTGGGGTCCGGGGTCCAAAGATACGCAGTATTTT. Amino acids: CASSWGPGSKDTQYF.